Here is one T cell receptor (beta chain) with its context. Its matching antigen is unknown. V shed 3 bases and J shed 5 bases, with 10 bases lying between them. This CDR3 is 13 amino acids long. Germline V gene data show CDR1 as GTSNPN and CDR2 as SVGIG (reference sequence). This entry comes from a study of T cell responses to AZD1222 COVID-19 vaccine. Measured with immunoSEQ multiplex PCR; TCRdb has only the in-frame clones, and not every one. This repertoire shows under 140,000 clones, 70% to 90% found once; its top ten account for 15%. Study results and limitations: With dominance at 160-218 and 743-854, vaccine-associated CD4 TCRs spanned spike.

This sequence was found in an adult who received the AZD1222 COVID-19 vaccine. The sample in question was peripheral blood, obtained 28 days after the second AZD1222 dose. The V gene is TRBV30, the J gene TRBJ2-2; D possibly corresponds to TRBD1 (6 bases). CDR3 loop: CAWRGQGTGELFF. In DNA form, the CDR3 reads TGTGCCTGGAGGGGGCAGGGGACCGGGGAGCTGTTTTTT. Using reference TRBV30 and TRBJ2-2 for the parts outside the CDR3, the full variable domain is SQTIHQWPATLVQPVGSPLSLECTVEGTSNPNLYWYRQAAGRGLQLLFYSVGIGQISSEVPQNLSASRPQDRQFILSSKKLLLSDSGFYLCAWRGQGTGELFFGEGSRLTVL.